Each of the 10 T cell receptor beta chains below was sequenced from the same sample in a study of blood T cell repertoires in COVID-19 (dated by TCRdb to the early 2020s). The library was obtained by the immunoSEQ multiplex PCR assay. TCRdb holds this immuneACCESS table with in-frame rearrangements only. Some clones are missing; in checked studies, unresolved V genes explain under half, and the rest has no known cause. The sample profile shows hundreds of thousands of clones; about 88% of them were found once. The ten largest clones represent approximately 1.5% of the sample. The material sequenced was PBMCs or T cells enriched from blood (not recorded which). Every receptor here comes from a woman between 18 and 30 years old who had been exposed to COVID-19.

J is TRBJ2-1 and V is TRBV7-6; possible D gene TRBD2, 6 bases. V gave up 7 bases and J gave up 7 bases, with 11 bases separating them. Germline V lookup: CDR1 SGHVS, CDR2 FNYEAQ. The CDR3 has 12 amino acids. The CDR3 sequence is CASNGGRNEQFF. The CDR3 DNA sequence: TGTGCCAGCAATGGGGGGAGGAATGAGCAGTTCTTC.

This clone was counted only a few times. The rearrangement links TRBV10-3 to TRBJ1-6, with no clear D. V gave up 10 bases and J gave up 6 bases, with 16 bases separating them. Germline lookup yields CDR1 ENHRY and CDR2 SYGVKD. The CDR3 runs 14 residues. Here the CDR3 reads CATSNRVSNSPLHF. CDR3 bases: TGTGCCACCTCGAACCGGGTCTCTAATTCACCCCTCCACTTT.

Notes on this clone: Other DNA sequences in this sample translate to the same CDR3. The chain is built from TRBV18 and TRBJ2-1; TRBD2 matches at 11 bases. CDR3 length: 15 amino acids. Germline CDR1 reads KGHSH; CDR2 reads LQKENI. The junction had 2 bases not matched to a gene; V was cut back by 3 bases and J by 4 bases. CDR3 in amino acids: CASSPGLAEYNEQFF. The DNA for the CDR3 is TGTGCCAGCTCACCGGGACTAGCGGAATACAATGAGCAGTTCTTC.

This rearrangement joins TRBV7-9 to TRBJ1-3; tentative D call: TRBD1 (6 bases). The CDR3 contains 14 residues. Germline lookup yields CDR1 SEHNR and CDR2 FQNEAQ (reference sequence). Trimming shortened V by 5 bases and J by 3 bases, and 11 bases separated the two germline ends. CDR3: CASSPPGVGNTIYF. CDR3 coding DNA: TGTGCCAGCAGCCCACCAGGGGTTGGAAACACCATATATTTT. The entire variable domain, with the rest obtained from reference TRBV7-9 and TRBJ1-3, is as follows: DTGVSQNPRHKITKRGQNVTFRCDPISEHNRLYWYRQTLGQGPEFLTYFQNEAQLEKSRLLSDRFSAERPKGSFSTLEIQRTEQGDSAMYLCASSPPGVGNTIYFGEGSWLTVV.

The CDR3 nucleotides read TGTGCCAGTACAGGTTCGCACTACGAGCAGTACTTC. Amino acids: CASTGSHYEQYF. V and J are TRBV6-5 and TRBJ2-7; D is possibly TRBD1 (5 bases). Trimming took 9 bases from V and 3 from J, leaving 12 bases between them. Germline values: CDR1 MNHEY, CDR2 SVGAGI. The CDR3 covers 12 residues.

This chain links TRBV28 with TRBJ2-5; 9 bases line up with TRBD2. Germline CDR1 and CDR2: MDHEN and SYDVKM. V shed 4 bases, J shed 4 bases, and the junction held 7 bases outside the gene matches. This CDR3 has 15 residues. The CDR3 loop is CASSSVAGVGETQYF. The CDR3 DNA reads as TGTGCCAGCAGTTCTGTAGCGGGAGTAGGAGAGACCCAGTACTTC.

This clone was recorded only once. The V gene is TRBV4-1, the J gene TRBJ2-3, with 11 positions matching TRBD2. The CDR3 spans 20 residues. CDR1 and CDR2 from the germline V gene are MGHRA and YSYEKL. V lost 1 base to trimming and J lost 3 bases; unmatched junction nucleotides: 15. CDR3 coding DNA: TGCGCCAGCAGCCAAGTATTAGCGGGAGGGCGTACGGCAGAGACAGATACGCAGTATTTT. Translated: CASSQVLAGGRTAETDTQYF.

The CDR3, as DNA: TGTGCCAGCAGCGTAGGTCGGGGGGCGGATACGCAGTATTTT. Translating it yields CASSVGRGADTQYF. The rearrangement uses TRBV9 and TRBJ2-3; a weak D match, TRBD2 (7 bases). Looked up from germline, CDR1 is SGDLS and CDR2 is YYNGEE. This CDR3 has 14 residues. V gave up 0 bases and J gave up 6 bases, with 11 bases separating them.

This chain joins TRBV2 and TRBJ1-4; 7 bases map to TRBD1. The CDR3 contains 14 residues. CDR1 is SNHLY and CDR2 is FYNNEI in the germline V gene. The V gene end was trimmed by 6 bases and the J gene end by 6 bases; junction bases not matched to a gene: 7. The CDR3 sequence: CASRPGGPDEKLFF. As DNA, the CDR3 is TGTGCCAGCAGACCAGGGGGACCGGATGAAAAACTGTTTTTT.

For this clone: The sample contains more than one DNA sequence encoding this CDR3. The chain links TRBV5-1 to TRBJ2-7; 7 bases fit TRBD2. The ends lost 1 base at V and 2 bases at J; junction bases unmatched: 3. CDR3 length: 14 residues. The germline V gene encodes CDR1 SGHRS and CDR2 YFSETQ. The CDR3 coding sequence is TGCGCCAGCAGCTTGTCTAGCGGAACCTACGAGCAGTACTTC. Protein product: CASSLSSGTYEQYF.